This T cell receptor beta chain was sequenced in a study of T-cell reconstitution after alpha-beta-depleted transplantation in children. Study results and limitations: Alpha-beta T cells about two months after transplant reportedly derived from several hundred expanded graft clones. Recipient T cells and thymic progenitors that survived were the source of the high TCRbeta diversity seen at day 60 in some patients. At the one-year point after transplant, T-cell counts and TCRbeta diversity were found to come mostly from T cells that had been newly produced.

Library preparation (for TCRbeta) was performed with unique molecular identifiers. Using its own MiXCR run on the PCR reads, TCRdb lists one record per CDR3 protein. This table holds about 980,000 distinct CDR3 sequences, about 29% found once. This clonotype was picked up a small number of times. The target antigen is unknown. The sequenced sample was PBMCs, mostly from graft donor cells, obtained 360 days after TCRalphabeta/CD19-depleted stem cell transplant. The sequence was obtained from a boy under three years old who had a stem cell transplant for SCID, so the T cells may come from the graft donor.

CDR3 DNA sequence: TGTGCCAGCAGCGTAGTGGCTAGCGGGGGGGCCTTCGCTGAGCAGTTCTTC. Translated: CASSVVASGGAFAEQFF. The chain has TRBV9 and TRBJ2-1; TRBD2 matches 12 bases. The CDR3 covers 17 residues. Germline assignment: CDR1 SGDLS and CDR2 YYNGEE. After removal of 0 bases from V and 9 bases from J, the junction contained 10 bases not matched to a gene.